The 31 T cell receptor beta chains below come from one sample, sequenced in a study of glioma-infiltrating T cells after dendritic cell vaccination. Time point noted: after dendritic cell vaccination, including at tumor progression/relapse. Profiled with immunoSEQ multiplex PCR; TCRdb holds only in-frame clones, not every one. This sample has 90,000 to 140,000 clones, with around 87% found just once. Here the sequenced sample was blood, taken after dendritic cell vaccination. Receptors were obtained from a human donor with glioblastoma.

This CDR3 is CAWSPTGGPYEQYF. The CDR3 DNA reads as TGTGCCTGGAGCCCCACAGGGGGGCCCTACGAGCAGTACTTC. This sequence joins TRBV30 and TRBJ2-7; 8 positions agree with TRBD1. V lost 3 bases to trimming and J lost 2 bases; unmatched junction nucleotides: 6. Germline V gives CDR1 GTSNPN, CDR2 SVGIG (reference sequence). The CDR3 runs 14 residues.

The chain couples TRBV9 to TRBJ1-3, with D possibly matching TRBD1 (5 bases). The CDR3 covers 14 residues. The germline CDR1 and CDR2 sequences are SGDLS and YYNGEE. Trimming cost V 4 bases and J 4 bases, with 12 bases left between them. This CDR3 reads CASSTPGGGNTIYF. DNA of the CDR3: TGTGCCAGCAGCACACCCGGGGGAGGAAACACCATATATTTT. Based on the CDR3 plus reference TRBV9 and TRBJ1-3, the full variable domain is DSGVTQTPKHLITATGQRVTLRCSPRSGDLSVYWYQQSLDQGLQFLIQYYNGEERAKGNILERFSAQQFPDLHSELNLSSLELGDSALYFCASSTPGGGNTIYFGEGSWLTVV.

This sequence joins TRBV19 and TRBJ1-3; D is perhaps TRBD1 (5 bases). Trimming took off 4 bases at V and 0 bases at J, with 10 bases between the two ends. Germline CDR1 LNHDA, CDR2 SQIVND (reference sequence). This CDR3 has 15 residues. The CDR3 sequence is CASSKGLSSGNTIYF. The CDR3 DNA follows: TGTGCCAGTAGTAAGGGGCTGAGCTCTGGAAACACCATATATTTT.

The chain employs TRBV5-1 and TRBJ2-5; 8 bases fit TRBD2. The V gene's germline CDR1 is SGHRS and CDR2 YFSETQ. The CDR3 length is 16 residues. V lost 6 bases, J lost 4 bases, and 14 bases stayed unmatched. CDR3 DNA sequence: TGCGCCAGCACCCCGCTCCCGGGGGGGGCGGGAGAGACCCAGTACTTC. This sequence encodes CASTPLPGGAGETQYF.

V is TRBV29-1 and J is TRBJ1-2; D unresolved. This CDR3 region has 12 residues. Trimming shortened V by 4 bases and J by 6 bases, and 12 bases separated the two germline ends. Germline V gene data show CDR1 as SQVTM and CDR2 as ANQGSEA. The CDR3: CSVVAGRDGYTF. In nucleotides, the CDR3 is TGCAGCGTTGTAGCGGGGAGAGATGGCTACACCTTC. Full variable domain (outside the CDR3, taken from reference TRBV29-1 and TRBJ1-2): SAVISQKPSRDICQRGTSLTIQCQVDSQVTMMFWYRQQPGQSLTLIATANQGSEATYESGFVIDKFPISRPNLTFSTLTVSNMSPEDSSIYLCSVVAGRDGYTFGSGTRLTVV.

This chain links TRBV9 with TRBJ2-3; 10 positions match TRBD2. This CDR3 has 15 residues. Germline loops: CDR1 SGDLS, CDR2 YYNGEE. V trimming: 0 bases; J trimming: 5 bases; junction bases outside the gene matches: 3. The CDR3 DNA is TGTGCCAGCAGCGTAGAGCGGGGGGGCTTAGATACGCAGTATTTT. This codes for CASSVERGGLDTQYF.

The chain recombines TRBV10-1 with TRBJ2-1, with D possibly TRBD2 on 6 matching bases. Germline assignment: CDR1 WNHNN and CDR2 SYGVQD (reference sequence). Trimming took off 5 bases at V and 5 bases at J, with 22 bases between the two ends. The CDR3 consists of 17 residues. The CDR3 loop reads CASSTMTTGDRDNEQFF. The CDR3 DNA is TGCGCCAGCAGTACGATGACCACGGGAGACAGAGACAATGAGCAGTTCTTC.

The chain recombines TRBV5-4 with TRBJ1-1; D remains unclear. V dropped 0 bases and J dropped 0 bases, with 9 bases sitting between them. This CDR3 spans 15 amino acids. In germline, CDR1 is SGHNT, CDR2 YYREEE (reference sequence). The CDR3 DNA sequence: TGTGCCAGCAGCTTGGTCGGGGAAATGAACACTGAAGCTTTCTTT. It specifies CASSLVGEMNTEAFF.

This clone appeared once. The gene calls are TRBV6-5 and TRBJ2-7; possible D gene TRBD2, 5 bases. Per germline, CDR1 MNHEY and CDR2 SVGAGI. V gave up 5 bases and J gave up 2 bases, with 13 bases separating them. This CDR3 comprises 14 residues. CDR3 DNA sequence: TGTGCCAGCAGTCCAGGACTCGATCCCTACGAGCAGTACTTC. The encoded protein is CASSPGLDPYEQYF.

The chain links TRBV27 to TRBJ2-7, with D maybe TRBD1 (6 bases). CDR1 and CDR2 from the germline V gene are MNHEY and SMNVEV (reference sequence). V shed 6 bases and J shed 5 bases, with 17 bases lying between them. The CDR3 is 14 residues long. The CDR3 region has the DNA TGTGCCAGCAGCTTAAAGGGGGTAGGGGACGAGCAGTACTTC. Translated: CASSLKGVGDEQYF.

The rearrangement links TRBV7-8 to TRBJ2-7, with 11 bases matching TRBD1. This CDR3 contains 15 residues. CDR1 is SGHVS, CDR2 FQNEAQ, per germline. The V gene end was trimmed by 1 base and the J gene end by 5 bases; junction bases not matched to a gene: 4. DNA of the CDR3: TGTGCCAGCAGCTTAGGAGGGACAGGGGGTGACGAGCAGTACTTC. Amino acids: CASSLGGTGGDEQYF.

DNA of the CDR3: TGTGCCAGCAGCATAATTGGAAACACCATATATTTT. Translation: CASSIIGNTIYF. The V gene is TRBV5-6, the J gene TRBJ1-3; D uncertain. The CDR3 length is 12 residues. V was pared by 4 bases and J by 3 bases, with 5 bases between. In germline, CDR1 is SGHDT, CDR2 YYEEEE.

The V gene is TRBV2, the J gene TRBJ2-7, with 10 bases lining up with TRBD1. The CDR3 loop spans 15 amino acids. Germline V gives CDR1 SNHLY, CDR2 FYNNEI. The V segment lost 4 bases and the J segment 0 bases; nucleotides outside the gene matches: 3. The CDR3 loop reads CASSAGQGSSYEQYF. In nucleotides, the CDR3 is TGTGCCAGCAGTGCGGGACAGGGGAGCTCCTACGAGCAGTACTTC.

The chain has TRBV6-5 and TRBJ2-2; TRBD1 matches 9 bases. V was clipped by 6 bases and J by 5 bases; unmatched bases: 7. CDR3 length equals 15 residues. CDR1 and CDR2 from the germline V gene are MNHEY and SVGAGI. The CDR3 loop reads CASRTGTGLTGELFF. CDR3 bases: TGTGCCAGCAGAACCGGGACAGGGTTGACCGGGGAGCTGTTTTTT.

The chain carries TRBV30 and TRBJ1-2; D is undetermined. This CDR3 spans 11 amino acids. V dropped 3 bases and J dropped 8 bases, with 10 bases sitting between them. Germline V gene lookup returns CDR1 GTSNPN and CDR2 SVGIG (reference sequence). CDR3 region: CAWSGRGGYTF. The CDR3 DNA follows: TGTGCCTGGAGCGGGAGAGGAGGCTACACCTTC.

J is TRBJ2-7 and V is TRBV30; the D gene is possibly TRBD1 (6 bases). The CDR3 is 15 residues long. CDR1 is GTSNPN, CDR2 SVGIG, per germline (reference sequence). Trimming pared 0 bases from V and 4 bases from J, leaving 16 bases between. CDR3 in DNA: TGTGCCTGGAGTGTACCCCAGCAGGGGAAATACGAGCAGTACTTC. Its translation: CAWSVPQQGKYEQYF.

The chain combines TRBV30 with TRBJ2-2; D is unresolved. Deletions cut 0 bases from V and 5 bases from J, with 4 bases between. Germline V lookup: CDR1 GTSNPN, CDR2 SVGIG (reference sequence). The length of the CDR3 is 12 residues. CDR3 DNA sequence: TGTGCCTGGAGTGTACTTACCGGGGAGCTGTTTTTT. Its protein product is CAWSVLTGELFF.

The chain is built from TRBV19 and TRBJ2-6; possibly TRBD2 for D (5 bases). The CDR3 loop spans 18 amino acids. Germline V gives CDR1 LNHDA, CDR2 SQIVND (reference sequence). V was shortened by 1 base and J by 0 bases, with 13 bases between the two germline ends. Here the CDR3 reads CASSIVRGGSSGANVLTF. The CDR3 DNA sequence: TGTGCCAGTAGTATAGTCCGGGGTGGAAGCTCTGGGGCCAACGTCCTGACTTTC. Drawing the rest from reference TRBV19 and TRBJ2-6, the complete variable domain is DGGITQSPKYLFRKEGQNVTLSCEQNLNHDAMYWYRQDPGQGLRLIYYSQIVNDFQKGDIAEGYSVSREKKESFPLTVTSAQKNPTAFYLCASSIVRGGSSGANVLTFGAGSRLTVL.

In this sample, this clone turned up once. The chain has TRBV7-3 and TRBJ2-1; a possible D gene is TRBD1 (5 bases). Germline-derived CDR1 and CDR2 are SGHTA and FQGTGA. The CDR3 runs 15 residues. The ends were cut back, 2 bases at V and 2 bases at J, with 10 bases in the middle. The DNA for the CDR3 is TGTGCCAGCAGCTTAGGGCTGGGGCCCTACAATGAGCAGTTCTTC. Protein sequence: CASSLGLGPYNEQFF.

J is TRBJ1-3 and V is TRBV18; D not certain. Germline V gene lookup returns CDR1 KGHSH and CDR2 LQKENI. The CDR3 is made up of 16 amino acids. Trimming left V 2 bases short and J 0 bases short, with 11 bases between. CDR3 sequence: CASSPSITNSGNTIYF. CDR3 DNA: TGTGCCAGCTCACCATCCATCACAAACTCTGGAAACACCATATATTTT.

J is TRBJ2-7 and V is TRBV18; TRBD1 matches at 7 bases. Germline lookup yields CDR1 KGHSH and CDR2 LQKENI. The trim removed 0 bases at V and 7 bases at J, leaving 0 bases unmatched. The CDR3 is 12 amino acids. The CDR3 bases are TGTGCCAGCTCACCACCGGGACAGGAGCAGTACTTC. It codes for CASSPPGQEQYF.

The V and J genes are TRBV5-4 and TRBJ2-5, with 7 bases identical to TRBD2. The last part of the DNA fits TRBJ2-7 better; the J call may be wrong. This CDR3 is 15 amino acids long. CDR1 is SGHNT and CDR2 is YYREEE in the germline V gene (reference sequence). The CDR3 bases are TGTGCCAGCAGCTTGGGCGGGAGCATGCCCTACGAGCAGTACTTC. Its protein is CASSLGGSMPYEQYF.

This clone has a handful of counts. The chain uses TRBV2 and TRBJ1-4, with D possibly matching TRBD1 (5 bases). From germline, CDR1 is SNHLY and CDR2 FYNNEI. V lost 6 bases and J 5 bases, leaving 7 bases between the germline ends. This CDR3 contains 12 residues. The CDR3 sequence is CASRKGNEKLFF. In nucleotides, the CDR3 is TGTGCCAGCAGAAAGGGGAATGAAAAACTGTTTTTT.

V and J are TRBV7-2 and TRBJ2-7, with D maybe TRBD2 (6 bases). Deletions cut 3 bases from V and 6 bases from J, with 15 bases between. This CDR3 contains 14 residues. CDR1 and CDR2 (germline): SGHTA, FQGNSA. As DNA, the CDR3 is TGTGCCAGCAGCTTGGGACTCGGCTCGGGCGAGCAGTACTTC. It encodes CASSLGLGSGEQYF.

The CDR3 coding sequence is TGTGCCAGCAGTGGGGGTACTCTACAGGGGGGAAGGAACTATGGCTACACCTTC. Its protein product is CASSGGTLQGGRNYGYTF. The chain is built from TRBV2 and TRBJ1-2, with 8 nucleotides matching TRBD1. The V segment lost 4 bases and the J segment 2 bases; nucleotides outside the gene matches: 15. Germline loops: CDR1 SNHLY, CDR2 FYNNEI. There are 18 residues in the CDR3.

Details on this clone: Because the CDR3 is missing its conserved closing phenylalanine or tryptophan, this is likely a read error. The chain is built from TRBV25-1 and TRBJ1-1, with unresolved D. V lost 3 bases to trimming and J lost 2 bases, with 7 bases between them. Germline assignment: CDR1 MGHDK and CDR2 SYGVNS. The CDR3 is 13 residues long. CDR3 in DNA: TGTGCCAGCAGTGAGGGCACCAACACTGAAGCTTTCCTT. This gives the protein CASSEGTNTEAFL.

The chain couples TRBV6-5 to TRBJ1-2, with D perhaps TRBD1 (5 bases). The CDR3 consists of 13 residues. Germline V CDR1 and CDR2: MNHEY, SVGAGI. V lost 5 bases to trimming and J lost 8 bases, with 15 bases between them. CDR3 bases: TGTGCCAGCAGTCGACAGCCGGTGTTCGGCTACACCTTC. Its protein is CASSRQPVFGYTF.

This clone was recorded only once. The chain combines TRBV18 with TRBJ1-5; 7 bases are shared with TRBD1. After removal of 6 bases from V and 6 bases from J, the junction contained 5 bases not matched to a gene. CDR3 length: 13 amino acids. Germline lookup yields CDR1 KGHSH and CDR2 LQKENI. CDR3 protein: CASSLTGSQPQHF. CDR3 DNA: TGTGCCAGCTCCTTGACAGGGTCTCAGCCCCAGCATTTT.

This rearrangement joins TRBV13 to TRBJ2-2, with TRBD1 matching 9 bases. The CDR3 has 15 amino acids. CDR1 and CDR2 from the germline V gene are PRHDT and FYEKMQ (reference sequence). V was clipped by 1 base and J by 7 bases; unmatched bases: 4. The CDR3 region has the DNA TGTGCCAGCAGCTTAGAGGGACAGGGTCGCGGGGAGCTGTTTTTT. Translation gives CASSLEGQGRGELFF.

The V gene is TRBV27, the J gene TRBJ2-3; TRBD1 matches at 7 bases. J lost 1 base, V lost 5 bases, and 6 bases had no gene match. The V gene's germline CDR1 is MNHEY and CDR2 SMNVEV (reference sequence). The CDR3 runs to 15 residues. The chain's CDR3 is CASSTDRVRTDTQYF. As DNA, the CDR3 is TGTGCCAGCAGTACCGACAGGGTTCGCACAGATACGCAGTATTTT.

V is TRBV11-2 and J is TRBJ2-7; D remains unclear. Looked up from germline, CDR1 is SGHAT and CDR2 is FQNNGV. V was shortened by 0 bases and J by 1 base, with 10 bases between the two germline ends. This CDR3 has 15 amino acids. The CDR3 DNA reads as TGTGCCAGCAGCTTAGATTTGGCAGCGTCCTACGAGCAGTACTTC. Protein sequence: CASSLDLAASYEQYF.